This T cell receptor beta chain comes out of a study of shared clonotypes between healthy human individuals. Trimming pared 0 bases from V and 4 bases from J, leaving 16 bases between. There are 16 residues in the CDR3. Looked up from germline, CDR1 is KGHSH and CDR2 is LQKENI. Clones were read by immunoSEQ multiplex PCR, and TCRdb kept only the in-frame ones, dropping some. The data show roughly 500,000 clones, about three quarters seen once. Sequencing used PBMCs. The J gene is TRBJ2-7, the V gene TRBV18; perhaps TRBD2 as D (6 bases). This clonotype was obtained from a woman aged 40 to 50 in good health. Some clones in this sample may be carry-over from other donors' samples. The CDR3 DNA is TGTGCCAGCTCACCACCGGGGGGAAAAGGGCTTTACGAGCAGTACTTC. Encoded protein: CASSPPGGKGLYEQYF.